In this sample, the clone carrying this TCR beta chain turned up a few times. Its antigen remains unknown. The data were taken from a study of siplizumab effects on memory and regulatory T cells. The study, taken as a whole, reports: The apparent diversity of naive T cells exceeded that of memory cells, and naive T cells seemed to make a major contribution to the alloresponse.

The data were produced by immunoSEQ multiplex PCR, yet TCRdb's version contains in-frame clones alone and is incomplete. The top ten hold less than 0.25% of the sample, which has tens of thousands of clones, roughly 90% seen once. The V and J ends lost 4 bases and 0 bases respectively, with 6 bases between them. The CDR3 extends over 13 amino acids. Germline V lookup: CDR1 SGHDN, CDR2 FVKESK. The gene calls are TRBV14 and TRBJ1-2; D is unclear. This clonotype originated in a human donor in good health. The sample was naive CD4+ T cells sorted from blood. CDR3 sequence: CASSPTANYGYTF. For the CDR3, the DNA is TGTGCCAGCAGCCCTACAGCTAACTATGGCTACACCTTC.